This entry concerns a single TCR beta chain. Its matching antigen is unknown. V shed 3 bases, J shed 6 bases, and the junction held 6 bases outside the gene matches. The CDR3 spans 15 residues. Germline V gene data show CDR1 as SGDLS and CDR2 as YYNGEE. Patients in the hyperthyroidism group, adults aged 18 to 65, were newly diagnosed, under 2 months' duration. RNA served as the template for amplifying TCR beta CDR3 regions. HTBI primers were employed in first-round RT-PCR, then a second-round multiplex PCR followed. One entry per CDR3 protein, called by TCRdb with MiXCR from the multiplex PCR reads. This table has over a million distinct CDR3 sequences, about 40% appearing once. The source of the sample is a study of Graves' ophthalmopathy and Graves' hyperthyroidism. Broader study findings: The blood repertoire also included most expanded thyroid clonotypes above 0.001 frequency.

Sequenced sample: peripheral blood or thyroid tissue (not recorded which). The V call is TRBV9, the J call TRBJ1-5; 10 bases map to TRBD1. This TCR was sampled from an adult man with Graves' hyperthyroidism. This CDR3 is CASSAGTGDGQPQHF. Written as DNA, the CDR3 is TGTGCCAGCAGCGCCGGGACAGGGGACGGTCAGCCCCAGCATTTT. Looking up the rest from reference TRBV9 and TRBJ1-5 gives the full variable domain: DSGVTQTPKHLITATGQRVTLRCSPRSGDLSVYWYQQSLDQGLQFLIQYYNGEERAKGNILERFSAQQFPDLHSELNLSSLELGDSALYFCASSAGTGDGQPQHFGDGTRLSIL.